This TCR beta chain was profiled in a study of T cells after yellow fever vaccination. This clonotype appeared many times. Germline V gene data show CDR1 as SGHRS and CDR2 as YFSETQ. CDR3 length: 14 amino acids. The V end lost 0 bases, the J end lost 0 bases, and 7 bases lay between the germline ends. TCRdb fed the 5' RACE reads into MiXCR, producing one record per CDR3 protein. This sample yields 500,000 to 650,000 distinct CDR3 sequences, of which more than 9% are seen a single time; about 15% belongs to the top ten. This receptor was taken from a man aged 25 to 40 who received the YFV17D yellow fever vaccine. The rearrangement joins TRBV5-1 to TRBJ2-7; the D gene is possibly TRBD2 (6 bases). The specimen was PBMCs, collected on the day of the yellow fever booster vaccination. CDR3 bases: TGCGCCAGCAGCTTGGGACTAGACTCCTACGAGCAGTACTTC. This gives the protein CASSLGLDSYEQYF.